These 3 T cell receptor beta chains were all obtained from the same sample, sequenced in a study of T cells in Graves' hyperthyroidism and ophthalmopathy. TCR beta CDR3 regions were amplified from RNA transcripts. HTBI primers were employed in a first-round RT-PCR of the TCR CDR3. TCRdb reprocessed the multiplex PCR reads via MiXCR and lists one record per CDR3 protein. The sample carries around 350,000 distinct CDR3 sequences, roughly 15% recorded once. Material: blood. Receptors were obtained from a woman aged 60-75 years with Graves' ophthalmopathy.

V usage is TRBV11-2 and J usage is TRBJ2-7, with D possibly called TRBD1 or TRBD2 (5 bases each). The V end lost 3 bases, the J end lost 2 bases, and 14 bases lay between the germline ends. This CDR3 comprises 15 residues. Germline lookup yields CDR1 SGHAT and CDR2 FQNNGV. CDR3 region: CASSFGVQGAYEQYF. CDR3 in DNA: TGTGCCAGCAGCTTCGGGGTGCAGGGCGCCTACGAGCAGTACTTC.

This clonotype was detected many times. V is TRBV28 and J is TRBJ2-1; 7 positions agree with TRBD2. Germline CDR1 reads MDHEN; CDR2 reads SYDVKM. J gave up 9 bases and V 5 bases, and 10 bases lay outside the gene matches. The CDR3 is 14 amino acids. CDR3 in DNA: TGTGCCAGCAGTCCCCGTGGTAGCGGGTTTGAGCAGTTCTTC. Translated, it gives CASSPRGSGFEQFF.

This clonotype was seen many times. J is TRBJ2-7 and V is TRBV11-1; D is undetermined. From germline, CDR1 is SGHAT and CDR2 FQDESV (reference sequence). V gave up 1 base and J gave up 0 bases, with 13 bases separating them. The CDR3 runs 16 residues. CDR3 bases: TGTGCCAGCAGCTTAGAGGGCGGAACCGGCTCCTACGAGCAGTACTTC. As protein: CASSLEGGTGSYEQYF.